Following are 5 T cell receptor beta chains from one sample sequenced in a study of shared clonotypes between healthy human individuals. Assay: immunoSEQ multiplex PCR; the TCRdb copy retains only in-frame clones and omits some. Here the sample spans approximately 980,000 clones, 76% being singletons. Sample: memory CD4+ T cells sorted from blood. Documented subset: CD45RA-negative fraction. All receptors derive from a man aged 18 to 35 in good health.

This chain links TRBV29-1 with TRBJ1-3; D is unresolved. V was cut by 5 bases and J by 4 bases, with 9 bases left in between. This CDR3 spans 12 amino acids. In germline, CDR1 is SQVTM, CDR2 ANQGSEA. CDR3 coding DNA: TGCAGCGTTAAGGAAGGGGGAAACACCATATATTTT. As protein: CSVKEGGNTIYF. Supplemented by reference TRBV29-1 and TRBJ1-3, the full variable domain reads SAVISQKPSRDICQRGTSLTIQCQVDSQVTMMFWYRQQPGQSLTLIATANQGSEATYESGFVIDKFPISRPNLTFSTLTVSNMSPEDSSIYLCSVKEGGNTIYFGEGSWLTVV.

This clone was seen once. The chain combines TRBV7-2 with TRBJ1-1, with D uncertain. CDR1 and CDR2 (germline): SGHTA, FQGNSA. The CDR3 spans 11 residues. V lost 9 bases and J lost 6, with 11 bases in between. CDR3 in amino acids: CASTKAAEAFF. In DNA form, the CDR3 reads TGTGCCAGTACTAAGGCCGCTGAAGCTTTCTTT. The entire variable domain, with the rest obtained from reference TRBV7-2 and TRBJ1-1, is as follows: GAGVSQSPSNKVTEKGKDVELRCDPISGHTALYWYRQSLGQGLEFLIYFQGNSAPDKSGLPSDRFSAERTGGSVSTLTIQRTQQEDSAVYLCASTKAAEAFFGQGTRLTVV.

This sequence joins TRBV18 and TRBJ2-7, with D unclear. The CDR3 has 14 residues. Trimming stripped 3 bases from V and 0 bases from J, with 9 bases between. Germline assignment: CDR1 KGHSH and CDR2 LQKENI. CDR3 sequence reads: CASSPNTDSYEQYF. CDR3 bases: TGTGCCAGCTCACCGAATACAGACTCCTACGAGCAGTACTTC.

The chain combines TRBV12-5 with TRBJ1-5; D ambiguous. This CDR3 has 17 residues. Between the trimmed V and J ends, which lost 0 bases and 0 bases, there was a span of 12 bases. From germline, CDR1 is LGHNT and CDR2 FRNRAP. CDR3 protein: CASGLVVAGDSNQPQHF. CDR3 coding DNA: TGTGCTAGTGGTTTGGTAGTGGCGGGAGATAGCAATCAGCCCCAGCATTTT.

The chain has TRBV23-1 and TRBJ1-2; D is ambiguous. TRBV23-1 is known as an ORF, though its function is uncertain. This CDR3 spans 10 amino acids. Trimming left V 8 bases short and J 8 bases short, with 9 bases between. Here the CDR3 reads CASSLGGYTF. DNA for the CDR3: TGCGCCAGCTCCTTAGGAGGCTACACCTTC.